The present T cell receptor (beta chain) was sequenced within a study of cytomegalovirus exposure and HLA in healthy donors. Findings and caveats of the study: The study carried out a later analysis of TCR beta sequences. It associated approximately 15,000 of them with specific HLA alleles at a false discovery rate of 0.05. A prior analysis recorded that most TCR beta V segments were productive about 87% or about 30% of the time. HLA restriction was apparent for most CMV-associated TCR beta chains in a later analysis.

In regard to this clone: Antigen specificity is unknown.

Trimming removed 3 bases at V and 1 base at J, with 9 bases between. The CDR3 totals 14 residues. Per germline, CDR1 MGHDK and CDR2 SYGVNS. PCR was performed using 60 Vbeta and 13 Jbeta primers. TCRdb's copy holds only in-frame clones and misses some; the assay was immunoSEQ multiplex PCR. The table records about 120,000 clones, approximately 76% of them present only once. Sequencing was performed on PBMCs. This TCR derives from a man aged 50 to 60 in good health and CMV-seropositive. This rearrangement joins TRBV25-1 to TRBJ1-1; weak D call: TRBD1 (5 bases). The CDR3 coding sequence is TGTGCCAGCAGTGACCCCGACAGGAACACTGAAGCTTTCTTT. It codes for CASSDPDRNTEAFF.